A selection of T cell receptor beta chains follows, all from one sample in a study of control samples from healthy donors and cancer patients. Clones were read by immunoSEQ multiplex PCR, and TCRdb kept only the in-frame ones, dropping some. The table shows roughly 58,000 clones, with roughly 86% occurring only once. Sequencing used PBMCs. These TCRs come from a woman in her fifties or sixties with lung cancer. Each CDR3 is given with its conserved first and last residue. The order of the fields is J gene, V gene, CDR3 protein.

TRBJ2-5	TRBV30	CAWSGVSQETQYF
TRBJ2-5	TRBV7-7	CASSLAPPETQYF
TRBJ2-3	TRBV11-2	CASSLDGSSFGTDTQYF
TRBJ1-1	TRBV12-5	CASGLVWSVDEAFF
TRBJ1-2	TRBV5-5	CASSRPTGGHGYTF
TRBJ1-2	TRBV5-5	CASSLVLSGWNGYTF
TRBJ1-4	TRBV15	CATSRDPRSTNEKLFF
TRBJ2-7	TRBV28	CASKRERPYEQYF
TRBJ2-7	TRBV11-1	CASSLDQGYEQYF
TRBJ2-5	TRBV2	CASSSTSGGPEGTQYF
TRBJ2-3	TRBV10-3	CAISETDTQYF